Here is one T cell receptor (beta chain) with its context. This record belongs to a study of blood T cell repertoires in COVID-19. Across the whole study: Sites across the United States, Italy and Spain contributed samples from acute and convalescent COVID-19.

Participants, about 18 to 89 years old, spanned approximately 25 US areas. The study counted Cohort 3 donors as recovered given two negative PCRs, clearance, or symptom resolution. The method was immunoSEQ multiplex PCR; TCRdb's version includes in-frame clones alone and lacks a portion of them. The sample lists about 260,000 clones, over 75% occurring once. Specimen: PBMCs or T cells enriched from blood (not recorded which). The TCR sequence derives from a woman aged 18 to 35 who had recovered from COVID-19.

CDR3 nucleotides: TGTGCCATCCTCGTCTCTAGCGGACCCTTCACAGATACGCAGTATTTT. Its translation is CAILVSSGPFTDTQYF. The chain is built from TRBV2 and TRBJ2-3; 7 bases are a match to TRBD2. Germline CDR1 SNHLY, CDR2 FYNNEI. With V trimmed by 10 bases and J by 2 bases, 15 bases remained unmatched. The CDR3 loop spans 16 amino acids.